This TCR beta chain was captured by sequencing in a study of cytomegalovirus exposure and HLA in healthy donors. The PCR had 60 Vbeta and 13 Jbeta primers. The data were produced by immunoSEQ multiplex PCR, yet TCRdb's version contains in-frame clones alone and is incomplete. The sample yields some 120,000 clones, roughly three quarters seen once. The CDR3 is made up of 16 amino acids. The germline V and J ends were trimmed by 5 bases and 0 bases, with 14 bases remaining between them. CDR1 is LNHDA and CDR2 is SQIVND in the germline V gene (reference sequence). The V and J genes are TRBV19 and TRBJ1-5; D is unclear. The sample was PBMCs. This TCR derives from a woman between 18 and 29 years old in good health and CMV-seropositive. This CDR3 is CASSASGRISNQPQHF. In nucleotides, the CDR3 is TGTGCCAGTAGTGCTAGCGGACGGATTAGCAATCAGCCCCAGCATTTT.